This T cell receptor (beta chain) was recorded in a study of T cell responses to AZD1222 COVID-19 vaccine. General observations from the study: An increase in Spike-specific TCR breadth and depth was observed after two AZD1222 doses. Reports indicate that nearly half of spike-specific TCRs are directed at unmutated variant regions. Donors were mostly white British, more females; clonal diversity possibly underestimated. There were vaccine-associated CD4 TCRs across spike, dominant at 160-218 and 743-854.

Details on this clone: The target antigen is unknown.

The CDR3 is 14 residues long. Germline V gene sequence: CDR1 SEHNR, CDR2 FQNEAQ (reference sequence). V lost 4 bases and J 10 bases, leaving 14 bases between the germline ends. The table came from immunoSEQ multiplex PCR; TCRdb's copy has only in-frame clones and leaves some out. Of approximately 100,000 clones detected, roughly nine tenths appear once; the ten largest clones hold around 8%. The source of this sequence is an adult in good health. This specimen consisted of peripheral blood, obtained on day 0 of AZD1222 vaccination. The chain combines TRBV7-9 with TRBJ1-6; possibly TRBD1 for D (6 bases). The CDR3 sequence: CASSSTGLISPLHF. As DNA, the CDR3 is TGTGCCAGCAGCTCCACAGGGCTCATCTCACCCCTCCACTTT.